This T cell receptor (beta chain) was sequenced during a study of OX40 agonist ivuxolimab in advanced cancers. Blood sampling was done at baseline, cycle 4 day 1, and cycle 7 day 1. Libraries were prepared by immunoSEQ multiplex PCR; TCRdb keeps only in-frame clonotypes and omits some of them. The sample records around 35,000 clones, 65% to 80% being singletons. The CDR3 loop spans 14 amino acids. V was shortened by 5 bases and J by 4 bases, with 12 bases between the two germline ends. Germline V gene lookup returns CDR1 SEHNR and CDR2 FQNEAQ (reference sequence). The TCR comes from an adult with an advanced solid tumor such as melanoma, head and neck, liver or kidney cancer. The chain links TRBV7-9 to TRBJ1-5; weak D call: TRBD1 (5 bases). The source was CD4+ or CD8+ T cells sorted from blood, collected in a trial of the OX40 agonist ivuxolimab. For the CDR3, the DNA is TGTGCCAGCAGCCCCGGGACCTTAAATCAGCCCCAGCATTTT. Its protein product is CASSPGTLNQPQHF.